This TCR beta chain was sequenced during a study of T cell responses to AZD1222 COVID-19 vaccine. Concerning this clone: What it binds is not known.

The assay was immunoSEQ multiplex PCR, and TCRdb's table has in-frame clones only and misses some. Of about 99,000 clones in the sample, approximately 89% were seen once. Points from the study as a whole: Clonal diversity may have been underestimated, and the donors were mostly white British, with more females than males.

This CDR3 is 15 amino acids long. CDR1 and CDR2 from the germline V gene are MNHNS and SASEGT. V shed 3 bases and J shed 7 bases, with 16 bases lying between them. This chain joins TRBV6-1 and TRBJ1-5; D is unclear. The material was peripheral blood, obtained on day 0 of AZD1222 vaccination. This sequence was found in an adult in good health. In nucleotides, the CDR3 is TGTGCCAGCAGTGACCTTGCACGGGCCAGACAGCCCCAGCATTTT. Protein sequence: CASSDLARARQPQHF.